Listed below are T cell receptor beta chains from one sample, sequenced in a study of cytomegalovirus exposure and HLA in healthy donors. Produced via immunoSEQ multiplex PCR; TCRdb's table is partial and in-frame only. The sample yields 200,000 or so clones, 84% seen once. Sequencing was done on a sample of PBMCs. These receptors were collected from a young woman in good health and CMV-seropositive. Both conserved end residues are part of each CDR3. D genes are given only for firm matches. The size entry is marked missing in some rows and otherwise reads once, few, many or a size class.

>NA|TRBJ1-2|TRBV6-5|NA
CASNTRGKVYGYTF
TGTGCCAGCAATACCAGGGGCAAGGTCTATGGCTACACCTTC
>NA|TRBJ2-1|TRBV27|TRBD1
CASSTADRGPYNEQFF
TGTGCCAGCAGTACCGCGGACAGGGGCCCCTACAATGAGCAGTTCTTC
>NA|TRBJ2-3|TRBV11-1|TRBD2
CASSQKTSGTDTQYF
TGTGCCAGCAGCCAAAAGACTAGCGGAACAGATACGCAGTATTTT
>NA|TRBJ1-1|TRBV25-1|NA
CASSVQPNTEAFF
TGTGCCAGCAGTGTACAGCCGAACACTGAAGCTTTCTTT
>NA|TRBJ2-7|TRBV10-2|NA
CASSEIRGNEQYF
TGCGCCAGCAGTGAAATCAGGGGCAACGAGCAGTACTTC
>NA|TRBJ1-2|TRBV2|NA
CASSERGSNGYTF
TGTGCCAGCAGTGAAAGGGGGTCTAATGGCTACACCTTC
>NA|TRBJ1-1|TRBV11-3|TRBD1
CASSLTGSGHTEAFF
TGTGCCAGCAGTTTGACAGGGTCAGGGCACACTGAAGCTTTCTTT
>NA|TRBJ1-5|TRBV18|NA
CASSPVRGYQPQHF
TGTGCCAGCTCACCGGTCAGGGGTTATCAGCCCCAGCATTTT
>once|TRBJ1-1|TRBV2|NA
CASGWGSVTEAFF
TGTGCCAGCGGATGGGGCAGTGTCACTGAAGCTTTCTTT
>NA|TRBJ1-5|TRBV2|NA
CASSLDRGQPQHF
TGTGCCAGCAGCCTGGACAGAGGGCAGCCCCAGCATTTT
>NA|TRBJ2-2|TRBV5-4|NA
CAFRQENTGELFF
TGTGCCTTCCGACAGGAGAATACCGGGGAGCTGTTTTTT
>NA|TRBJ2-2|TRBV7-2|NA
CASTGVGTGELFF
TGTGCCAGCACAGGCGTGGGCACCGGGGAGCTGTTTTTT
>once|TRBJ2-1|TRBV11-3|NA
CASSHSPGLPEQFF
TGTGCCAGCAGCCATTCCCCCGGACTTCCTGAGCAGTTCTTC
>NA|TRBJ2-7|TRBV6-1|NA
CASSVTQSGPYEQYF
TGTGCCAGCAGTGTTACACAAAGCGGCCCCTACGAGCAGTACTTC
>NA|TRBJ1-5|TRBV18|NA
CASSPPWGTQNQPQHF
TGTGCCAGCTCACCCCCCTGGGGGACTCAAAATCAGCCCCAGCATTTT
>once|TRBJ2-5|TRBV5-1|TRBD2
CASSFGPGGQETQYF
TGCGCCAGCAGCTTTGGGCCGGGGGGACAAGAGACCCAGTACTTC
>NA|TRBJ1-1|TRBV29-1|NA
CSVALLTEAFF
TGCAGCGTTGCTTTACTCACTGAAGCTTTCTTT
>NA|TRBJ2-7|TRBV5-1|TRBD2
CASSAPGLAGGPYEQYF
TGCGCCAGCAGCGCACCGGGACTAGCGGGAGGGCCCTACGAGCAGTACTTC
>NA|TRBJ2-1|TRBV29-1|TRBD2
CSPSGLAVYNEQFF
TGCAGCCCCTCGGGACTAGCGGTTTACAATGAGCAGTTCTTC
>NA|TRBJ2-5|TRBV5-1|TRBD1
CASSGQGSQETQYF
TGCGCCAGCAGCGGACAGGGATCCCAAGAGACCCAGTACTTC
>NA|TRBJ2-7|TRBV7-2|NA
CASSLGGGSRDEQYF
TGTGCCAGCAGCTTGGGGGGCGGGAGTAGGGACGAGCAGTACTTC
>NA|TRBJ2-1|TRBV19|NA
CASGGTWGNEQFF
TGTGCGTCAGGGGGGACCTGGGGAAATGAGCAGTTCTTC